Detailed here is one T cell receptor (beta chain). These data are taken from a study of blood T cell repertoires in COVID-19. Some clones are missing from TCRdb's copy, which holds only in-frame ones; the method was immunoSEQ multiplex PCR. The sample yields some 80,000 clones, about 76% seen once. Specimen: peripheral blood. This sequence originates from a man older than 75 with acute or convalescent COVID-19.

CDR3 bases: TGTGCCAGCAGCCCGGGGGGGTTGGGTGAGCAGTTCTTC. Translating gives CASSPGGLGEQFF. The chain employs TRBV7-2 and TRBJ2-1; 8 positions match TRBD2. This CDR3 has 13 amino acids. The V segment lost 5 bases and the J segment 9 bases; nucleotides outside the gene matches: 6. Looked up from germline, CDR1 is SGHTA and CDR2 is FQGNSA.